The clone carrying this TCR beta chain showed up just once. Its antigen is as yet unknown. The repertoire was sequenced with immunoSEQ multiplex PCR; TCRdb's copy has only in-frame clones and lacks some. This sample yields 20,000 to 30,000 clones, of which around four fifths are seen a single time; about 1.1% belongs to the top ten. These data come from a study of graft-versus-host responses after intestinal transplantation. Overall study: In this cohort, recipients had multivisceral, liver-intestinal, or isolated intestinal transplants. Recipients were all induced with anti-thymocyte globulin, then given tacrolimus and steroids for 3 to 4 years. Study-wide results and limits: High graft-versus-host to host-versus-graft clonal ratios were seen in allografts of patients with graft-donor T cell macrochimerism. Recipient marrow contained GvH clones, some of which appeared first in ileum or blood.

The germline V gene has CDR1 SGHRS and CDR2 YFSETQ. The length of the CDR3 is 13 residues. The V and J ends lost 3 bases and 3 bases respectively, with 8 bases between them. The chain recombines TRBV5-1 with TRBJ2-3, with a weak D call TRBD1 (6 bases). The starting material was PBMCs, obtained 28 days after intestinal transplant. This sequence was found in a human patient who received an intestinal transplant, so some T cells may come from the graft donor. The CDR3 DNA reads as TGCGCCAGCAGCTACAGGGTTACAGATACGCAGTATTTT. It yields the protein CASSYRVTDTQYF.